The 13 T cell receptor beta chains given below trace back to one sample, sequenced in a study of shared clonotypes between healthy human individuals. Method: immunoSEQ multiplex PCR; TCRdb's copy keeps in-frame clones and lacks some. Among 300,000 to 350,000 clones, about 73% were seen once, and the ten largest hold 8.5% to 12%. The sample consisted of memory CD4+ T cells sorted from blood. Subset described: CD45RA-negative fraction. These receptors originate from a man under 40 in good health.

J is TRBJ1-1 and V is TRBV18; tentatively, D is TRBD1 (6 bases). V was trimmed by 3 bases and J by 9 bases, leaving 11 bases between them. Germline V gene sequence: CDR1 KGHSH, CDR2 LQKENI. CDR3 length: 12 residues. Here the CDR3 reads CASSPQGWKAFF. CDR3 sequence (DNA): TGTGCCAGCTCACCGCAGGGGTGGAAAGCTTTCTTT.

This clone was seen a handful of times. Here the CDR3 DNA reads TGTGCCAGCAGTCTCGCCGGTTTGGATCTCGAGCAGTACTTC. Protein: CASSLAGLDLEQYF. The V and J genes are TRBV6-6 and TRBJ2-7; D remains unclear. Per germline, CDR1 MNHNY and CDR2 SVGAGI (reference sequence). V was clipped by 5 bases and J by 6 bases, with 17 bases between them. This CDR3 is built from 14 residues.

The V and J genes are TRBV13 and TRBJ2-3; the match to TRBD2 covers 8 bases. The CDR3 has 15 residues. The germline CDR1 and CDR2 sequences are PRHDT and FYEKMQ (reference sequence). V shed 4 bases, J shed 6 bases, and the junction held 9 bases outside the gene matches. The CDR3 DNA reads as TGTGCCAGCAGCTCCACCGGGACTAGATCCGATACGCAGTATTTT. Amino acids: CASSSTGTRSDTQYF.

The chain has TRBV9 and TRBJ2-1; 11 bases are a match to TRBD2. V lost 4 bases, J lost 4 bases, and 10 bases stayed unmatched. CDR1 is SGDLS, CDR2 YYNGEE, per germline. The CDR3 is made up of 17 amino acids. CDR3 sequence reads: CASSLSQGLAEYNEQFF. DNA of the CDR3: TGTGCCAGCAGCCTATCCCAGGGACTAGCGGAATACAATGAGCAGTTCTTC. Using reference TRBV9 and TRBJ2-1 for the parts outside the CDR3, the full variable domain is DSGVTQTPKHLITATGQRVTLRCSPRSGDLSVYWYQQSLDQGLQFLIQYYNGEERAKGNILERFSAQQFPDLHSELNLSSLELGDSALYFCASSLSQGLAEYNEQFFGPGTRLTVL.

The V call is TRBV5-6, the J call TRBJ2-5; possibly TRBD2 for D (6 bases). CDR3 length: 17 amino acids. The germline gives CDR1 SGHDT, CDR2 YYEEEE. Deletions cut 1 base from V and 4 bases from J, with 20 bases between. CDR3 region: CASSLRKGAGGLETQYF. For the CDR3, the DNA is TGTGCCAGCAGCTTGAGGAAAGGAGCGGGCGGCCTAGAGACCCAGTACTTC.

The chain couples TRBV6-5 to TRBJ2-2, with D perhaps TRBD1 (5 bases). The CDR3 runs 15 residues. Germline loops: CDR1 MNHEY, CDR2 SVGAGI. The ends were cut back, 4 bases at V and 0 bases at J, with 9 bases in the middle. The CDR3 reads CASSSQGANTGELFF. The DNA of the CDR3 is TGTGCCAGCAGTTCGCAGGGTGCGAACACCGGGGAGCTGTTTTTT.

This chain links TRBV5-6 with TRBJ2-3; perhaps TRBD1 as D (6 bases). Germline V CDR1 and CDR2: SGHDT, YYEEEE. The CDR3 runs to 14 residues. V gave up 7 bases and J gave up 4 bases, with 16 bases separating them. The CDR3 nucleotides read TGTGCCAGCCACCCCGATCCAGGGGCAGATACGCAGTATTTT. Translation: CASHPDPGADTQYF.

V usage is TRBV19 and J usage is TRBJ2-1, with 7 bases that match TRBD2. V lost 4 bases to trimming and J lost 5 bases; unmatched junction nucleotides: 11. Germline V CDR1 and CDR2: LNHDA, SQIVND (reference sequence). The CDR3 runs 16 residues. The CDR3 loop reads CASSRWAGVSHNEQFF. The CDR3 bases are TGTGCCAGTAGTAGGTGGGCGGGAGTTTCCCACAATGAGCAGTTCTTC. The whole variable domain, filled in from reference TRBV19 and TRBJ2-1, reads DGGITQSPKYLFRKEGQNVTLSCEQNLNHDAMYWYRQDPGQGLRLIYYSQIVNDFQKGDIAEGYSVSREKKESFPLTVTSAQKNPTAFYLCASSRWAGVSHNEQFFGPGTRLTVL.

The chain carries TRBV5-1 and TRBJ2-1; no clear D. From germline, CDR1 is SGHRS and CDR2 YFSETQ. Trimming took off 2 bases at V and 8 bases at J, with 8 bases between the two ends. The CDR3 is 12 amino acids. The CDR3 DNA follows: TGCGCCAGCAGCTTCGGTTTGGATGAGCAGTTCTTC. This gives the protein CASSFGLDEQFF.

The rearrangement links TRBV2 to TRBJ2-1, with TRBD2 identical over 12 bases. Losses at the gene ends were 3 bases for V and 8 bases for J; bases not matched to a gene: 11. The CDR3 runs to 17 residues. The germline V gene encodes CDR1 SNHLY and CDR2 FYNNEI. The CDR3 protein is CASSDGAGTSGPDEQFF. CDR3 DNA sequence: TGTGCCAGCAGTGATGGGGCCGGGACTAGCGGGCCTGATGAGCAGTTCTTC.

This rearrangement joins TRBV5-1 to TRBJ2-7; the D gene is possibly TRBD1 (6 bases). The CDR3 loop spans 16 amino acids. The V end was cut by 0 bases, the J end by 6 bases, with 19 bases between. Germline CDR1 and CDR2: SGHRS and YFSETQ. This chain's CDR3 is CASSLEPGRGTGEQYF. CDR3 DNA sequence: TGCGCCAGCAGCTTGGAGCCGGGCAGGGGCACTGGCGAGCAGTACTTC. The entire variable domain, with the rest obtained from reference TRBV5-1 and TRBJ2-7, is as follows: KAGVTQTPRYLIKTRGQQVTLSCSPISGHRSVSWYQQTPGQGLQFLFEYFSETQRNKGNFPGRFSGRQFSNSRSEMNVSTLELGDSALYLCASSLEPGRGTGEQYFGPGTRLTVT.

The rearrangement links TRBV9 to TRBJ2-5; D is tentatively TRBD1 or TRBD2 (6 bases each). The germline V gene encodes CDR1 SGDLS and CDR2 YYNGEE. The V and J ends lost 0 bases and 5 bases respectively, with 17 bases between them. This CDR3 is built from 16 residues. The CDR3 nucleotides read TGTGCCAGCAGCGTAGAATCGGGGGCCCTGGGTGAGACCCAGTACTTC. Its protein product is CASSVESGALGETQYF.

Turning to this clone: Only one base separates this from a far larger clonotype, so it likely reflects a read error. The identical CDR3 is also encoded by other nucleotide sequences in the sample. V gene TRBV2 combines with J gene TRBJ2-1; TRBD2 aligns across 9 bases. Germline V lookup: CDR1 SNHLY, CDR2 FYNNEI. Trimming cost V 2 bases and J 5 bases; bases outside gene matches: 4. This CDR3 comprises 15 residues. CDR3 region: CASSETTSGHNEQFF. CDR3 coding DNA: TGTGCCAGCAGTGAAACTACTAGCGGGCACAATGAGCAGTTCTTC.